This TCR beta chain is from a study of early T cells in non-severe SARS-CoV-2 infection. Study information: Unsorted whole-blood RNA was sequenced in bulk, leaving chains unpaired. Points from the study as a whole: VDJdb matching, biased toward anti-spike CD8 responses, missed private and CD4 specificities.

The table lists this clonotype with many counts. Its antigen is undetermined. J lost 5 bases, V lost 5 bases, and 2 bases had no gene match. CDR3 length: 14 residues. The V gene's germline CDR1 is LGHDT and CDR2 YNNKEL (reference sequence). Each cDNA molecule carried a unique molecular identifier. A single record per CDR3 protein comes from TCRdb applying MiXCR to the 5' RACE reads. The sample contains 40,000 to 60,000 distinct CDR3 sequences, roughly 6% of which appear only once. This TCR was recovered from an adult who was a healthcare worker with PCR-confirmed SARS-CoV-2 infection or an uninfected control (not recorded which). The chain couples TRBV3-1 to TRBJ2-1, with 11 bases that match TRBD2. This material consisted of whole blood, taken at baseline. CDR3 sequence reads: CASSVTSGNNEQFF. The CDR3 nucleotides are TGTGCCAGCAGCGTGACTAGCGGGAACAATGAGCAGTTCTTC.